Listed below are T cell receptor beta chains from one sample, sequenced in a study of blood T cell repertoires in COVID-19. Only in-frame clones appear in the TCRdb table, and some are missing; sequencing was by immunoSEQ multiplex PCR. The sample includes 110,000 to 150,000 clones, more than 70% of them seen just once. Sequencing was carried out using peripheral blood. The source of these receptors is a woman aged 45-65 years with acute or convalescent COVID-19. CDR3s include the opening cysteine and the closing phenylalanine or tryptophan. The order of the fields is J gene, D gene, V gene, clone size, CDR3 protein, CDR3 DNA. The D gene is left open where the match is weak. Only some rows state a clone size, as once, few, many or a class for expanded clones.

TRBJ1-4 | TRBD1 | TRBV3-1/TRBV3-2 | - | CASSRQGALGEKLFF | TGTGCCAGCAGCCGACAGGGGGCGCTTGGTGAAAAACTGTTTTTT
TRBJ2-1 | - | TRBV4-3 | - | CASRNREGEQFF | TGCGCCAGCAGGAACAGGGAGGGTGAGCAGTTCTTC
TRBJ1-2 | - | TRBV5-6 | few | CASSLLRGRENYGYTF | TGTGCCAGCAGCTTGTTGCGGGGCAGGGAAAACTATGGCTACACCTTC
TRBJ2-2 | - | TRBV24-1 | - | CATSDYTTGRTGELFF | TGTGCCACCAGTGACTATACTACAGGACGCACCGGGGAGCTGTTTTTT
TRBJ1-5 | TRBD1 | TRBV24-1 | - | CATSDTGGSGPQHF | TGTGCCACCAGTGATACAGGGGGCTCAGGGCCCCAGCATTTT
TRBJ1-2 | - | TRBV4-2 | - | CASSQEQAGLSAYGYTF | TGTGCCAGCAGCCAAGAACAGGCCGGGCTGTCAGCCTATGGCTACACCTTC
TRBJ2-5 | TRBD2 | TRBV7-9 | - | CASSPGLAGEETQYF | TGTGCCAGCAGCCCGGGACTAGCGGGGGAGGAGACCCAGTACTTC
TRBJ1-4 | - | TRBV7-9 | - | CVMGPVFSNEKLFF | TGTGTGATGGGCCCTGTTTTTAGTAATGAAAAACTGTTTTTT
TRBJ1-2 | - | TRBV4-3 | - | CASSQATVEGGYTF | TGCGCCAGCAGCCAAGCAACAGTCGAGGGCGGCTACACCTTC
TRBJ2-3 | TRBD2 | TRBV5-1 | - | CASSPRLAGGGADTQYF | TGCGCCAGCAGCCCTCGACTAGCGGGGGGTGGTGCAGATACGCAGTATTTT
TRBJ2-7 | TRBD1 | TRBV6-4 | - | CASSDVRDRVSYEQYF | TGTGCCAGCAGTGATGTTCGGGACAGGGTCTCCTACGAGCAGTACTTC
TRBJ1-1 | TRBD1 | TRBV11-1 | once | CASSLGTGVEAFF | TGTGCCAGCAGCTTAGGGACAGGGGTTGAAGCTTTCTTT
TRBJ2-2 | TRBD2 | TRBV7-3 | once | CASSLNGLAGNTGELFF | TGTGCCAGCAGCTTAAACGGTCTAGCGGGGAACACCGGGGAGCTGTTTTTT
TRBJ2-3 | - | TRBV24-1 | - | CATSSLESSGRADTQYF | TGTGCCACCAGTAGCTTAGAGAGCTCGGGGAGAGCAGATACGCAGTATTTT
TRBJ2-2 | - | TRBV18 | - | CASSPPWATGGVFTGELFF | TGTGCCAGCTCACCACCGTGGGCAACCGGAGGGGTATTCACCGGGGAGCTGTTTTTT
TRBJ1-4 | - | TRBV6-5 | - | CASRRGANEKLFF | TGTGCCAGCCGGAGAGGAGCTAATGAAAAACTGTTTTTT
TRBJ2-3 | TRBD1 | TRBV4-3 | - | CASSQDQGTGSDTQYF | TGCGCCAGCAGCCAAGATCAGGGGACAGGGTCAGATACGCAGTATTTT
TRBJ2-1 | TRBD1 | TRBV4-3 | few | CASSQARGTGGNEQFF | TGCGCCAGCAGCCAGGCCAGAGGGACAGGGGGTAATGAGCAGTTCTTC
TRBJ2-2 | TRBD1 | TRBV7-9 | - | CASSLGLNLGTGDTGELFF | TGTGCCAGCAGCCTAGGCCTCAACCTCGGGACAGGGGACACCGGGGAGCTGTTTTTT